These 24 T cell receptor beta chains came from one sample sequenced in a study of blood T cell repertoires in COVID-19. Assay used: immunoSEQ multiplex PCR; TCRdb lists only in-frame clones, some missing. Of 68,000 or so clones listed, around 80% were seen once; the top ten hold 30% to 40%. The sequenced sample consisted of peripheral blood. Every receptor here comes from a human donor in a cohort sampled during active COVID-19.

The chain carries TRBV6-5 and TRBJ1-6, with unresolved D. Germline values: CDR1 MNHEY, CDR2 SVGAGI. This CDR3 has 15 amino acids. Trimming pared 2 bases from V and 6 bases from J, leaving 11 bases between. CDR3 sequence reads: CASSYRRWGNSPLHF. CDR3 nucleotides: TGTGCCAGCAGTTACAGGAGGTGGGGTAATTCACCCCTCCACTTT.

The chain recombines TRBV7-2 with TRBJ2-2; 9 bases match TRBD2. V lost 5 bases and J lost 2; bases outside the gene matches: 6. Germline assignment: CDR1 SGHTA and CDR2 FQGNSA. The CDR3 loop spans 16 amino acids. The CDR3 sequence is CASSPRTSVNTGELFF. The CDR3 nucleotides read TGTGCCAGCAGCCCCCGGACTAGCGTCAACACCGGGGAGCTGTTTTTT.

This clone appeared many times. The chain uses TRBV29-1 and TRBJ1-1; TRBD1 is a possible D gene (5 bases). Per germline, CDR1 SQVTM and CDR2 ANQGSEA. V gave up 4 bases and J gave up 0 bases, with 15 bases separating them. CDR3 size: 15 residues. In DNA, the CDR3 is TGCAGCGTTGTAAAGTCAGGGCGATTGAACACTGAAGCTTTCTTT. Protein sequence: CSVVKSGRLNTEAFF.

The chain employs TRBV30 and TRBJ2-1, with a possible D match to TRBD2 (6 bases). The length of the CDR3 is 16 residues. Trimming shortened V by 0 bases and J by 0 bases, and 12 bases separated the two germline ends. CDR1 is GTSNPN and CDR2 is SVGIG in the germline V gene (reference sequence). The CDR3 spells CAWSVGTYSSYNEQFF. As DNA, the CDR3 is TGTGCCTGGAGTGTGGGGACTTATAGCTCCTACAATGAGCAGTTCTTC.

The J gene is TRBJ2-7, the V gene TRBV12-5; perhaps TRBD1 as D (6 bases). With 0 bases removed from V and 3 bases from J, the gap between germline ends came to 12 bases. This CDR3 contains 15 residues. CDR1 and CDR2 (germline): LGHNT, FRNRAP. This CDR3 is CASGLVAEGGYEQYF. Here the CDR3 DNA reads TGTGCTAGTGGTTTGGTGGCTGAAGGGGGCTACGAGCAGTACTTC.

The chain links TRBV19 to TRBJ1-6; D perhaps matches TRBD1 (6 bases). Germline V lookup: CDR1 LNHDA, CDR2 SQIVND (reference sequence). Trimming shortened V by 1 base and J by 11 bases, and 15 bases separated the two germline ends. The length of the CDR3 is 15 residues. This chain's CDR3 is CASSIAGDTTTPLHF. CDR3 sequence (DNA): TGTGCCAGTAGTATAGCCGGGGACACCACTACACCCCTCCACTTT.

J is TRBJ1-1 and V is TRBV7-6; D is uncertain. CDR3 length: 13 residues. CDR1 and CDR2 (germline): SGHVS, FNYEAQ. The V and J ends lost 5 bases and 3 bases respectively, with 10 bases between them. CDR3 sequence: CASSDYRDTEAFF. As DNA, the CDR3 is TGTGCCAGCAGCGACTACAGAGACACTGAAGCTTTCTTT.

V gene TRBV10-3 combines with J gene TRBJ2-5; 10 nucleotides line up with TRBD1. J was trimmed by 5 bases and V by 4 bases; bases with no gene match: 10. The V gene's germline CDR1 is ENHRY and CDR2 SYGVKD. The CDR3 has 16 residues. CDR3 in amino acids: CAISALVGQGDETQYF. Here the CDR3 DNA reads TGTGCCATCAGTGCGCTAGTAGGACAGGGGGACGAGACCCAGTACTTC.

The chain joins TRBV15 to TRBJ2-3; TRBD2 is a possible D gene (5 bases). The length of the CDR3 is 14 residues. From germline, CDR1 is LNHNV and CDR2 YYDKDF (reference sequence). V lost 1 base and J 2 bases, leaving 7 bases between the germline ends. As DNA, the CDR3 is TGTGCCACCAGCAGAGGGGAGTTCACAGATACGCAGTATTTT. Translation: CATSRGEFTDTQYF.

CDR3 nucleotide sequence: TGTGCCAGCAGCTTAGATCTAGCGGGAGTCGAGCAGTACTTC. It encodes CASSLDLAGVEQYF. The V call is TRBV7-9, the J call TRBJ2-7; 10 positions match TRBD2. The CDR3 length is 14 residues. V lost 1 base, J lost 6 bases, and 3 bases stayed unmatched. CDR1 SEHNR and CDR2 FQNEAQ come from the germline V gene (reference sequence).

The CDR3 sequence: CASTIGGTGELFF. In nucleotides, the CDR3 is TGTGCCAGCACCATCGGGGGAACCGGGGAGCTGTTTTTT. The J gene is TRBJ2-2, the V gene TRBV28; D perhaps matches TRBD2 (6 bases). CDR3 size: 13 residues. The germline V gene has CDR1 MDHEN and CDR2 SYDVKM. Trimming stripped 7 bases from V and 5 bases from J, with 11 bases between.

Concerning this clone: The DNA is left out, because the CDR3 cannot be placed on it with certainty; the CDR3 is given as TCRdb lists it. The genes are TRBV12-1 and TRBJ2-2; the listed D gene, TRBD1, was not tested against the DNA. TRBV12-1 is deemed a pseudogene. Ends included, the CDR3 has 16 residues. Here the CDR3 reads CASSRPWAVGTGELFF.

This clone was detected many times. This chain links TRBV6-5 with TRBJ2-1; 14 bases agree with TRBD2. This CDR3 comprises 15 residues. V lost 6 bases to trimming and J lost 12 bases; unmatched junction nucleotides: 10. Germline assignment: CDR1 MNHEY and CDR2 SVGAGI. The CDR3 coding sequence is TGTGCCAGCAGAACCGGGACTAGCGGGAGTAAATGGCAGTTCTTC. The encoded protein is CASRTGTSGSKWQFF.

This rearrangement joins TRBV10-3 to TRBJ1-2; a possible D gene is TRBD1 (5 bases). Germline-derived CDR1 and CDR2 are ENHRY and SYGVKD. This CDR3 contains 14 residues. With 3 bases removed from V and 3 bases from J, the gap between germline ends came to 11 bases. The CDR3 bases are TGTGCCATCAGTGAAAGGGGTAGTGACTATGGCTACACCTTC. It is translated as CAISERGSDYGYTF.

The chain uses TRBV9 and TRBJ2-1, with 7 bases matching TRBD2. The CDR3 covers 15 residues. Germline CDR1 and CDR2: SGDLS and YYNGEE. Trimming at V came to 3 bases and at J to 4 bases, leaving 7 bases not matched to a gene. As DNA, the CDR3 is TGTGCCAGCAGCGCTGGGGGGGACCATTACAATGAGCAGTTCTTC. It translates to CASSAGGDHYNEQFF.

The chain employs TRBV9 and TRBJ2-7, with 8 nucleotides matching TRBD1. Germline-derived CDR1 and CDR2 are SGDLS and YYNGEE. The CDR3 spans 14 residues. V lost 2 bases and J lost 4; bases outside the gene matches: 5. CDR3 in amino acids: CASSVGQGFYEQYF. The CDR3 DNA reads as TGTGCCAGCAGCGTCGGACAGGGTTTTTACGAGCAGTACTTC.

A few counts support this clone. The chain couples TRBV19 to TRBJ2-7, with a possible D match to TRBD2 (6 bases). Between the trimmed V and J ends, which lost 3 bases and 2 bases, there was a span of 11 bases. The germline gives CDR1 LNHDA, CDR2 SQIVND (reference sequence). The length of the CDR3 is 14 residues. The CDR3 DNA sequence: TGTGCCAGTAGTATCGGCGGGACGACCTACGAGCAGTACTTC. It yields the protein CASSIGGTTYEQYF.

DNA for the CDR3: TGTGCCAGCAGCTTAGTCGACAGGGGGGGCACAGATACGCAGTATTTT. Its protein is CASSLVDRGGTDTQYF. The chain links TRBV7-4 to TRBJ2-3, with 9 bases identical to TRBD1. CDR3 length: 16 residues. Trimming cost V 1 base and J 1 base; bases outside gene matches: 3. Germline V lookup: CDR1 SGHVT, CDR2 SQSDAQ.

V and J are TRBV6-6 and TRBJ2-3; D gene unclear. Germline V CDR1 and CDR2: MNHNY, SVGAGI (reference sequence). V was clipped by 8 bases and J by 0 bases, with 12 bases between them. This CDR3 contains 14 residues. For the CDR3, the DNA is TGTGCCAGCGTCTATGGCGGAAGCACAGATACGCAGTATTTT. Its translation is CASVYGGSTDTQYF.

V and J are TRBV5-1 and TRBJ1-2; D gene ambiguous. CDR3 length: 13 residues. V shed 2 bases and J shed 5 bases, with 10 bases lying between them. Germline V CDR1 and CDR2: SGHRS, YFSETQ. CDR3: CASSLDIEYGYTF. CDR3 sequence (DNA): TGCGCCAGCAGCTTAGACATTGAGTATGGCTACACCTTC.

This clone came up once. The V call is TRBV6-1, the J call TRBJ1-1; weak D call: TRBD1 (6 bases). V was pared by 0 bases and J by 1 base, with 12 bases between. The V gene's germline CDR1 is MNHNS and CDR2 SASEGT. The CDR3 covers 16 residues. CDR3 sequence: CASSEAFLGQNTEAFF. DNA for the CDR3: TGTGCCAGCAGTGAAGCATTTTTGGGACAGAACACTGAAGCTTTCTTT.

V is TRBV7-3 and J is TRBJ2-6; 7 nucleotides match TRBD2. CDR3 length: 19 residues. The V gene's germline CDR1 is SGHTA and CDR2 FQGTGA. V trimming: 0 bases; J trimming: 0 bases; junction bases outside the gene matches: 8. The CDR3 region is CASSLTPAGVGSGANVLTF. In DNA form, the CDR3 reads TGTGCCAGCAGCTTAACACCGGCGGGAGTTGGCTCTGGGGCCAACGTCCTGACTTTC.

The genes are TRBV7-2 and TRBJ1-1; D is undetermined. V lost 1 base and J lost 5, with 11 bases in between. The CDR3 loop spans 14 amino acids. Germline loops: CDR1 SGHTA, CDR2 FQGNSA. This chain's CDR3 is CASSLGVFRTEAFF. For the CDR3, the DNA is TGTGCCAGCAGCTTAGGGGTTTTCAGGACTGAAGCTTTCTTT. Drawing the rest from reference TRBV7-2 and TRBJ1-1, the complete variable domain is GAGVSQSPSNKVTEKGKDVELRCDPISGHTALYWYRQSLGQGLEFLIYFQGNSAPDKSGLPSDRFSAERTGGSVSTLTIQRTQQEDSAVYLCASSLGVFRTEAFFGQGTRLTVV.

This clone was recorded a few times. The gene calls are TRBV7-2 and TRBJ1-4, with 9 bases aligning to TRBD1. The CDR3 sequence is 15 residues long. The ends lost 0 bases at V and 8 bases at J; junction bases unmatched: 4. CDR1 is SGHTA, CDR2 FQGNSA, per germline. The CDR3 DNA sequence: TGTGCCAGCAGCTTAGCTGGGACAGGGATGGAAAAACTGTTTTTT. Translating gives CASSLAGTGMEKLFF.